This TCR beta chain is from a study of T cell changes during pregnancy in multiple sclerosis. Only in-frame clones appear in the TCRdb table, and some are missing; sequencing was by immunoSEQ multiplex PCR. The sample lists around 63,000 clones; just over 90% were seen once. The germline CDR1 and CDR2 sequences are MNHEY and SVGAGI. This CDR3 region has 15 residues. Trimming left V 2 bases short and J 0 bases short, with 11 bases between. The genes are TRBV6-5 and TRBJ2-7; D not resolved. This sequence was found in a female donor with multiple sclerosis, enrolled in a pregnancy study. The specimen comprised peripheral blood, sampled after pregnancy. The CDR3 loop reads CASSYGGTNSYEQYF. CDR3 DNA sequence: TGTGCCAGCAGTTACGGCGGCACCAACTCCTACGAGCAGTACTTC.